This TCR beta chain was identified during a study of blood T cell repertoires in COVID-19. Across the whole study: From the United States, Italy and Spain came samples of acute and convalescent COVID-19. The analysed material was cDNA or gDNA that came from T cells, B-cell-depleted T cells, or PBMCs.

Between the trimmed V and J ends, which lost 2 bases and 5 bases, there was a span of 13 bases. CDR3 length: 15 residues. Germline CDR1 is LNHDA and CDR2 is SQIVND (reference sequence). In the source study's methods: Nucleated cell counts were estimated from reference gene primer amplification. Sequenced by immunoSEQ multiplex PCR; TCRdb stores in-frame clones only, minus some. V, J and clone size derive from that table, while D and trimming were established from the DNA sequence. The table shows about 180,000 clones, with approximately 90% occurring only once. This chain links TRBV19 with TRBJ2-1; D unclear. Material: peripheral blood. This TCR was recovered from a woman aged 25-40 years with acute or convalescent COVID-19. This CDR3 is CASSIRLEYHNEQFF. The CDR3 region has the DNA TGTGCCAGTAGTATACGGCTAGAATACCACAATGAGCAGTTCTTC.